The T cell receptor beta chain described here comes from a study of blood T cell repertoires in COVID-19. The V end lost 4 bases, the J end lost 4 bases, and 14 bases lay between the germline ends. Germline V gene sequence: CDR1 MGHDK, CDR2 SYGVNS. The CDR3 spans 14 residues. Some clones are missing from TCRdb's copy, which holds only in-frame ones; the method was immunoSEQ multiplex PCR. The sample carries about 200,000 clones, approximately 87% recorded once. The sequencing sample was made of peripheral blood. The origin of this receptor is a woman aged 70-85 years with acute or convalescent COVID-19. V and J are TRBV25-1 and TRBJ2-7, with TRBD1 as a possible D gene (6 bases). The CDR3 loop reads CASSGSGAQYEQYF. CDR3 DNA: TGTGCCAGCAGTGGGTCAGGGGCTCAATACGAGCAGTACTTC.